What follows describes a single T cell receptor beta chain. Original data processing: The assay estimated nucleated cells by amplifying reference gene primers. The protocol was immunoSEQ multiplex PCR, while the TCRdb copy is restricted to in-frame clones and leaves out a portion. That table supplies the V and J calls and clone size; D and trimming were determined from the DNA. The repertoire holds about 200,000 clones, over 80% seen once, with approximately 30% in the top ten. The data originate from a study of blood T cell repertoires in COVID-19. Study as a whole: Researchers got acute and convalescent COVID-19 samples from the United States, Italy and Spain. PBMCs, B-cell-depleted T cells, or T cells were the source of the cDNA or gDNA that made up the material.

This CDR3 region has 15 residues. The germline V gene encodes CDR1 KGHSH and CDR2 LQKENI. Trimming took off 2 bases at V and 6 bases at J, with 14 bases between the two ends. This chain connects TRBV18 to TRBJ1-5; D is unresolved. The sequence came from a man aged 35-49 years with acute or convalescent COVID-19. Sequencing was carried out using peripheral blood. For the CDR3, the DNA is TGTGCCAGCTCACCAAATCCCGGAGATGGTCAGCCCCAGCATTTT. Protein product: CASSPNPGDGQPQHF.